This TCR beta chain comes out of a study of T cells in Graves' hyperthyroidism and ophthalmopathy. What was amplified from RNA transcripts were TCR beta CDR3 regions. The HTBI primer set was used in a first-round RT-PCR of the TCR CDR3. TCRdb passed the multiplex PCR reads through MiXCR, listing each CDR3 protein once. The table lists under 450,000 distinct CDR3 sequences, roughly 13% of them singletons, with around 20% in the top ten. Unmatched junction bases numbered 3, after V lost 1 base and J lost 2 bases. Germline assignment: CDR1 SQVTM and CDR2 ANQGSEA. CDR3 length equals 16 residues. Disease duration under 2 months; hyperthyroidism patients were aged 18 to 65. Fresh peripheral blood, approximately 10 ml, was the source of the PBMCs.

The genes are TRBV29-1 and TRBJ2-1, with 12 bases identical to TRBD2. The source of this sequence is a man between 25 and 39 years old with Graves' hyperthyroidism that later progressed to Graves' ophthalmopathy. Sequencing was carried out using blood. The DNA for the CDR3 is TGCAGCGTTGAAGGTTCTAGCGGGAGGGCCTACAATGAGCAGTTCTTC. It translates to CSVEGSSGRAYNEQFF.